This TCR beta chain was profiled in a study of blood T cell repertoires in COVID-19. Across the study: COVID-19 samples from acute and convalescent phases originated in the United States, Italy and Spain. T cells, B-cell-depleted T cells, or PBMCs provided the cDNA or gDNA that served as material.

Using immunoSEQ multiplex PCR, the repertoire was profiled, and TCRdb retains in-frame clones only, with some absent. The repertoire consists of about 160,000 clones, with around three quarters occurring once and the leading ten covering roughly 8.4%. The sample holds many counts of this clone. The germline CDR1 and CDR2 sequences are MGHRA and YSYEKL. Germline trimming cut 1 base from V and 5 bases from J; bases unmatched to any gene: 5. CDR3 length: 15 amino acids. The receptor's source is a man aged 55 to 69 with acute or convalescent COVID-19. The rearrangement links TRBV4-1 to TRBJ2-1; TRBD2 agrees at 7 bases. The sequenced sample consisted of peripheral blood. CDR3 nucleotides: TGCGCCAGCAGCCAAGTGAGACTAGCCCACAATGAGCAGTTCTTC. Translating gives CASSQVRLAHNEQFF.